The rows below give T cell receptor beta chains drawn from one sample of a study of PD-L1 blockade in urothelial cancer. The method was immunoSEQ multiplex PCR; TCRdb's version includes in-frame clones alone and lacks a portion of them. There are tens of thousands of clones in the sample; roughly 81% occur only once, and 4.5% to 6% lies in the top ten. The source was PBMCs, collected around atezolizumab (anti-PD-L1) treatment. The receptors shown here come from a man between 70 and 80 years old with urothelial cancer. Both conserved end residues are part of each CDR3. The D gene is left open where the match is weak. Part of the rows lack a size; the others show once, few, many or a class for expanded clones.

CDR3 protein	CDR3 DNA	clone size	CDR3 length	D gene	V gene	J gene
CASSLDRGSYNEQFF	TGTGCCAGCAGCTTAGACAGGGGTTCCTACAATGAGCAGTTCTTC	NA	15	NA	TRBV11-2	TRBJ2-1
CASSLFGQGVSNSPLHF	TGTGCCAGCAGTTTATTCGGACAGGGGGTTTCTAATTCACCCCTCCACTTT	NA	17	TRBD1	TRBV27	TRBJ1-6
CASSGGLDVGTEAFF	TGTGCCAGCAGTGGAGGACTGGACGTTGGGACTGAAGCTTTCTTT	NA	15	NA	TRBV6-5	TRBJ1-1
CASKRASGGIYNEQFF	TGTGCCAGTAAGAGGGCTAGCGGGGGAATTTACAATGAGCAGTTCTTC	NA	16	TRBD2	TRBV19	TRBJ2-1
CASSLSPRNEQFF	TGTGCCAGCAGCTTATCCCCGCGCAATGAGCAGTTCTTC	NA	13	NA	TRBV7-3	TRBJ2-1
CASSILRDNFFTEAFF	TGTGCCAGCAGCATACTCCGGGACAACTTTTTCACTGAAGCTTTCTTT	NA	16	NA	TRBV7-6	TRBJ1-1
CSVGTSPDTQYF	TGCAGCGTGGGGACTAGCCCAGATACGCAGTATTTT	NA	12	TRBD2	TRBV29-1	TRBJ2-3
CSVRDPRRVETQYF	TGCAGCGTGCGGGACCCCCGTCGGGTGGAGACCCAGTACTTC	NA	14	NA	TRBV29-1	TRBJ2-5
CASSRRAGVRGAVADTQYF	TGCGCCAGCAGCCGGAGAGCGGGAGTGAGGGGCGCGGTCGCAGATACGCAGTATTTT	few	19	TRBD2	TRBV4-1	TRBJ2-3
CASSAIGLPNEDEQFF	TGCGCCAGCAGCGCCATTGGACTGCCCAACGAGGATGAGCAGTTCTTC	NA	16	NA	TRBV5-1	TRBJ2-1
CSVDVTGLDEKLFF	TGCAGCGTTGACGTGACGGGGTTGGATGAAAAACTGTTTTTT	NA	14	NA	TRBV29-1	TRBJ1-4
CASSGSGGAYNEQFF	TGTGCCAGCAGCGGTAGCGGGGGCGCCTACAATGAGCAGTTCTTC	NA	15	TRBD2	TRBV7-6	TRBJ2-1
CASSPFYGYTF	TGTGCCAGCAGTCCCTTCTATGGCTACACCTTC	NA	11	NA	TRBV5-7	TRBJ1-2
CASSFGAKAFF	TGTGCCAGCAGCTTTGGGGCCAAGGCTTTCTTT	NA	11	NA	TRBV5-6	TRBJ1-1
CASSREGKTEAFF	TGTGCCAGCAGTAGGGAGGGGAAAACTGAAGCTTTCTTT	NA	13	NA	TRBV6-6	TRBJ1-1
CASSLGQGETGELFF	TGTGCCAGCAGTTTAGGTCAGGGGGAAACCGGGGAGCTGTTTTTT	NA	15	TRBD1	TRBV28	TRBJ2-2
CASTLGGSYNEQFF	TGTGCCAGCACCTTGGGGGGCTCCTACAATGAGCAGTTCTTC	NA	14	NA	TRBV11-3	TRBJ2-1
CASSSGGERGGYNEQFF	TGTGCCAGCAGCTCAGGCGGGGAGCGGGGGGGGTACAATGAGCAGTTCTTC	few	17	TRBD2	TRBV5-4	TRBJ2-1
CASSPRADTQYF	TGTGCCAGCAGCCCGCGGGCGGATACGCAGTATTTT	few	12	NA	TRBV7-2	TRBJ2-3
CASSQLVGTDTQYF	TGTGCCAGCAGCCAGCTAGTTGGCACAGATACGCAGTATTTT	NA	14	NA	TRBV7-2	TRBJ2-3
CAGRLAGGSGEQYF	TGTGCCGGAAGACTAGCGGGGGGTTCTGGCGAGCAGTACTTC	NA	14	TRBD2	TRBV11-3	TRBJ2-7
CASSPNGQTNTEAFF	TGTGCCAGTAGCCCGAACGGACAGACGAACACTGAAGCTTTCTTT	NA	15	NA	TRBV19	TRBJ1-1
CASSLVPGSNQPQHF	TGTGCCAGCAGCTTGGTACCGGGTAGCAATCAGCCCCAGCATTTT	NA	15	NA	TRBV5-4	TRBJ1-5
CASSPGTGSGPDTQYF	TGTGCCAGCTCACCAGGGACAGGGTCCGGCCCAGATACGCAGTATTTT	once	16	TRBD1	TRBV18	TRBJ2-3
CASSWDRGRETQYF	TGCGCCAGCAGCTGGGACAGGGGACGCGAGACCCAGTACTTC	NA	14	TRBD1	TRBV5-1	TRBJ2-5
CASSQDGQGARSGNTIYF	TGCGCCAGCAGCCAAGATGGCCAGGGGGCACGGTCTGGAAACACCATATATTTT	once	18	TRBD1	TRBV4-3	TRBJ1-3
CASSLSGSVNNEQFF	TGTGCCAGCAGTCTTAGCGGGAGTGTAAACAATGAGCAGTTCTTC	NA	15	TRBD2	TRBV7-2	TRBJ2-1
CAWRPSRLAGGLNEQFF	TGTGCCTGGAGGCCTTCCCGCCTAGCGGGGGGCCTCAATGAGCAGTTCTTC	NA	17	TRBD2	TRBV30	TRBJ2-1
CASSQGGGSTDTQYF	TGTGCCAGCAGCCAAGGTGGGGGGAGCACAGATACGCAGTATTTT	NA	15	NA	TRBV4-2	TRBJ2-3
CASSQLPQGEVDF	TGCGCCAGCAGCCAACTACCTCAGGGTGAAGTGGATTTT	NA	13	NA	TRBV4-1	TRBJ1-3
CASSPAAVSTYEQYF	TGTGCCAGCAGTCCAGCGGCCGTCAGCACCTACGAGCAGTACTTC	NA	15	NA	TRBV6-1	TRBJ2-7
CASSLADRGSSPLHF	TGTGCCAGCAGCCTGGCCGACAGGGGGAGTTCACCCCTCCACTTT	NA	15	TRBD1	TRBV7-9	TRBJ1-6
CASSQDYDRAYTEAFF	TGCGCCAGCAGCCAAGACTATGACAGGGCTTACACTGAAGCTTTCTTT	NA	16	TRBD1	TRBV4-3	TRBJ1-1
CASSLVTSGNINEQFF	TGTGCCAGCAGCTTAGTGACTAGCGGGAATATCAATGAGCAGTTCTTC	few	16	TRBD2	TRBV7-2	TRBJ2-1
CASSYTSGSSYEQYF	TGTGCCAGCAGTTACACTAGCGGGAGCTCCTACGAGCAGTACTTC	NA	15	TRBD2	TRBV6-5	TRBJ2-7
CASSYGSSYNEQFF	TGTGCCAGCAGTTACGGGAGCTCCTACAATGAGCAGTTCTTC	NA	14	NA	TRBV6-5	TRBJ2-1
CASSPETSTTIYF	TGTGCCAGCTCACCAGAGACAAGTACGACCATATATTTT	few	13	NA	TRBV18	TRBJ1-3
CASSLGAVSNTGELFF	TGCGCCAGCAGCTTGGGTGCGGTATCGAACACCGGGGAGCTGTTTTTT	NA	16	NA	TRBV5-1	TRBJ2-2
CASGTGSSRTDTQYF	TGTGCTAGTGGAACGGGTAGCTCGCGCACAGATACGCAGTATTTT	NA	15	NA	TRBV12-5	TRBJ2-3
CATSGQSSYEQYF	TGTGCCACCTCGGGACAGAGTTCCTACGAGCAGTACTTC	NA	13	TRBD1	TRBV6-1	TRBJ2-7
CASTLGEGAWETQYF	TGTGCCAGCACCCTCGGAGAGGGGGCATGGGAGACCCAGTACTTC	once	15	TRBD1	TRBV9	TRBJ2-5
CASSYRTSGTSGELFF	TGTGCCAGCAGTTACAGGACTAGCGGGACGTCCGGGGAGCTGTTTTTT	NA	16	TRBD2	TRBV6-5	TRBJ2-2
CAWSPSGRVSNEQFF	TGTGCCTGGAGTCCTAGCGGGAGAGTTAGCAATGAGCAGTTCTTC	NA	15	TRBD2	TRBV30	TRBJ2-1
CASSDQTGGGNTIYF	TGTGCCAGCAGCGACCAGACAGGGGGGGGAAACACCATATATTTT	NA	15	TRBD1	TRBV7-8	TRBJ1-3
CASSRRGIGETQYF	TGTGCCAGCAGTCGTAGGGGGATCGGGGAGACCCAGTACTTC	NA	14	NA	TRBV6-5	TRBJ2-5
CASSIPPTSGRIEQFF	TGTGCCAGTAGTATACCCCCCACTAGCGGGAGGATTGAGCAGTTCTTC	few	16	TRBD2	TRBV19	TRBJ2-1
CASSYSLTGGGYTF	TGTGCCAGCAGTTACTCCCTGACAGGGGGAGGCTACACCTTC	NA	14	TRBD1	TRBV6-5	TRBJ1-2
CASSERSGEGNQPQHF	TGTGCCAGCAGTGAACGGTCCGGGGAGGGCAATCAGCCCCAGCATTTT	few	16	NA	TRBV6-1	TRBJ1-5
CASSETGQASYEQYF	TGTGCCAGCAGTGAAACCGGACAGGCTAGCTACGAGCAGTACTTC	NA	15	TRBD1	TRBV2	TRBJ2-7
CASSLQGALPNTGELFF	TGCGCCAGCAGCTTGCAGGGGGCATTACCGAACACCGGGGAGCTGTTTTTT	few	17	TRBD1	TRBV5-1	TRBJ2-2
CASSVDAGAPSYEQYF	TGTGCCAGCAGCGTAGATGCGGGGGCGCCTTCCTACGAGCAGTACTTC	NA	16	NA	TRBV9	TRBJ2-7
CASGLSGQVETQYF	TGTGCCAGCGGACTTTCCGGACAGGTAGAGACCCAGTACTTC	NA	14	TRBD1	TRBV6-5	TRBJ2-5
CASSLSTGAGNTIYF	TGTGCCAGCAGTTTATCGACAGGGGCTGGAAACACCATATATTTT	NA	15	TRBD1	TRBV28	TRBJ1-3
CASSSNSGSGYEQYF	TGTGCCAGCAGCTCTAATAGCGGGAGTGGATACGAGCAGTACTTC	NA	15	TRBD2	TRBV7-2	TRBJ2-7